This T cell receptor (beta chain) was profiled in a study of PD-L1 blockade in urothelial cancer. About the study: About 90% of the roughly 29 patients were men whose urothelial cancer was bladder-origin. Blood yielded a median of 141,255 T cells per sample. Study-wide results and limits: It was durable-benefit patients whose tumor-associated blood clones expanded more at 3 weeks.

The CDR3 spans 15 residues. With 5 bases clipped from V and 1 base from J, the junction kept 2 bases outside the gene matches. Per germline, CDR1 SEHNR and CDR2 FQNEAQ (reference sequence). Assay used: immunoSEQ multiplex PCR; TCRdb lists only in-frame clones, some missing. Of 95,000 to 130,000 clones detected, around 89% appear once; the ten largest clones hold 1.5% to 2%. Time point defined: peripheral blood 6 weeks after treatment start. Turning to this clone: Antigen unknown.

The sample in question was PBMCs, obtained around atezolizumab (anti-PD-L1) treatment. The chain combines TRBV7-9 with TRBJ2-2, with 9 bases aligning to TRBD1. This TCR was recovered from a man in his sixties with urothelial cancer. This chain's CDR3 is CASSGQGQNTGELFF. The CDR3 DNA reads TGTGCCAGCAGCGGACAGGGGCAGAACACCGGGGAGCTGTTTTTT.